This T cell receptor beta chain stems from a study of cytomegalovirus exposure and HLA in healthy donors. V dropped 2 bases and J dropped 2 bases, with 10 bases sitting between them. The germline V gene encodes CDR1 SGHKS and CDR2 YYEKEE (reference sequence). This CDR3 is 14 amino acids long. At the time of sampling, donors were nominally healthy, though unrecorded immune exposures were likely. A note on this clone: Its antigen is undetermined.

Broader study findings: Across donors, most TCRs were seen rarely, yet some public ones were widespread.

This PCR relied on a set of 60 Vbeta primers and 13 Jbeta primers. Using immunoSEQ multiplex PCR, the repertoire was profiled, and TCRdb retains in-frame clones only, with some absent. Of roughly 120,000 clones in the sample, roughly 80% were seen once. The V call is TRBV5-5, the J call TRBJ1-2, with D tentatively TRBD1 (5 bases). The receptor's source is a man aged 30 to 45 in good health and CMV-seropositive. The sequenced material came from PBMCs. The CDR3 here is CASSFLGGNYGYTF. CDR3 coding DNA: TGTGCCAGCAGCTTCTTGGGGGGAAACTATGGCTACACCTTC.